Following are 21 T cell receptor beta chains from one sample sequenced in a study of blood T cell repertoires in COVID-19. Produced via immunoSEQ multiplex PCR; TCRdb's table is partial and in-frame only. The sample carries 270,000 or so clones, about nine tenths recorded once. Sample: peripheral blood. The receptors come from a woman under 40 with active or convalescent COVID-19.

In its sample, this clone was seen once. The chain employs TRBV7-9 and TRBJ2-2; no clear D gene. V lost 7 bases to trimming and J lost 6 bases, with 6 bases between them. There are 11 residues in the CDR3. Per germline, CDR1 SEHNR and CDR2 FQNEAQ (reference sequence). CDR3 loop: CASTLAGELFF. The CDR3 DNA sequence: TGTGCCAGCACCCTTGCCGGGGAGCTGTTTTTT.

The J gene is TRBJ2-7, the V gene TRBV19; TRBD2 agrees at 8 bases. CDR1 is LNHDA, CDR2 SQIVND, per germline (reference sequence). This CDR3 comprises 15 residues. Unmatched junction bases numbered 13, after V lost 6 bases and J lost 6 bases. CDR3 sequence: CASSPRGGLGGEQYF. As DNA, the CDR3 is TGTGCCAGTAGCCCACGCGGGGGGTTGGGAGGCGAGCAGTACTTC.

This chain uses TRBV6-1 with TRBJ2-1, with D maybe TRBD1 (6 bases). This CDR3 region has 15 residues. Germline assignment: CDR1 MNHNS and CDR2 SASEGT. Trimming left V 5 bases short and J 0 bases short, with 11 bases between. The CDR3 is CASSSQGGSYNEQFF. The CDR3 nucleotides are TGTGCCAGCAGTTCACAGGGCGGCTCCTACAATGAGCAGTTCTTC.

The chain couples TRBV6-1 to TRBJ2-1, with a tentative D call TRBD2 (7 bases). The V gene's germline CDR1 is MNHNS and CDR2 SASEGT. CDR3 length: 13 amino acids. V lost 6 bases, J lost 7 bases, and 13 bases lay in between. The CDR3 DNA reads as TGTGCCAGCAGCCCGGGGGGCCTGAATGAGCAGTTCTTC. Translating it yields CASSPGGLNEQFF.

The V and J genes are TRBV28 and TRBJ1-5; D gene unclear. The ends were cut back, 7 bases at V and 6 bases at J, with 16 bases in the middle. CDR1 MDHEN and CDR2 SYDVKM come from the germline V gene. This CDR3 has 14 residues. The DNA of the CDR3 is TGTGCCAGCACCGTTTATGGTAGGAGTCAGCCCCAGCATTTT. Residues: CASTVYGRSQPQHF.

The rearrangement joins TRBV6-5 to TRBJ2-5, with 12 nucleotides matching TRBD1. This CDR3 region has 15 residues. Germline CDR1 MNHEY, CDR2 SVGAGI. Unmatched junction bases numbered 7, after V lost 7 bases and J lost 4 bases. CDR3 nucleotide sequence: TGTGCCAGCACCGGCCCGGGACAGGGGGCAGAGACCCAGTACTTC. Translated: CASTGPGQGAETQYF.

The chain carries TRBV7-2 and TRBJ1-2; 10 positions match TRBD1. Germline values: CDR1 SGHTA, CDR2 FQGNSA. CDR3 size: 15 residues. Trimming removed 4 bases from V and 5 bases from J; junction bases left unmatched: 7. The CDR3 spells CASSSDRGHYYGYTF. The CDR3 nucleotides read TGTGCCAGCAGCTCCGACAGGGGGCATTATTATGGCTACACCTTC. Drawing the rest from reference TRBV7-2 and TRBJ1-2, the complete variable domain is GAGVSQSPSNKVTEKGKDVELRCDPISGHTALYWYRQSLGQGLEFLIYFQGNSAPDKSGLPSDRFSAERTGGSVSTLTIQRTQQEDSAVYLCASSSDRGHYYGYTFGSGTRLTVV.

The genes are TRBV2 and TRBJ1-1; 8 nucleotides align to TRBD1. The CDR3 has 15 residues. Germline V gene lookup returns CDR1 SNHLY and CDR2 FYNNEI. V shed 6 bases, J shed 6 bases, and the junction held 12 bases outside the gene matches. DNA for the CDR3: TGTGCCAGCAGCCCGTCCTCCGGGACAGGCGCTGAAGCTTTCTTT. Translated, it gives CASSPSSGTGAEAFF.

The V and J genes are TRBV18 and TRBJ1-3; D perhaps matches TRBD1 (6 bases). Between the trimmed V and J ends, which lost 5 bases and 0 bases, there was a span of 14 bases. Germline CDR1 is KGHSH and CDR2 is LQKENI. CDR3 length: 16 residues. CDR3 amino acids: CASSSQTGPSGNTIYF. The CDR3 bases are TGTGCCAGCTCATCCCAGACAGGCCCCTCTGGAAACACCATATATTTT.

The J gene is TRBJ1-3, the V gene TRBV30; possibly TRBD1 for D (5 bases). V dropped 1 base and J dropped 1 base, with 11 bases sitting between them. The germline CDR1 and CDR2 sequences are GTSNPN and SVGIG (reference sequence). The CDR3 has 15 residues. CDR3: CAWSDKGISGNTIYF. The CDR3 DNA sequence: TGTGCCTGGAGTGATAAGGGGATTTCTGGAAACACCATATATTTT.

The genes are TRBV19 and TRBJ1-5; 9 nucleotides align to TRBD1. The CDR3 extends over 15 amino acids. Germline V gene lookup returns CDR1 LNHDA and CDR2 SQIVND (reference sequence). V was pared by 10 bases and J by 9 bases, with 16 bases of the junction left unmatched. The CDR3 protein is CATLGQGTNRGPQHF. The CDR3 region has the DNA TGTGCCACCCTAGGACAGGGGACCAACCGAGGGCCCCAGCATTTT.

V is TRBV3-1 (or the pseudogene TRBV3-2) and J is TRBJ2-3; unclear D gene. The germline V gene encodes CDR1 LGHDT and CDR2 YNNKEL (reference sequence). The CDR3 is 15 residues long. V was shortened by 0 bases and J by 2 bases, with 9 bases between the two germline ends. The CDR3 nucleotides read TGTGCCAGCAGCCAAGATCGGGTCCTCACAGATACGCAGTATTTT. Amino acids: CASSQDRVLTDTQYF.

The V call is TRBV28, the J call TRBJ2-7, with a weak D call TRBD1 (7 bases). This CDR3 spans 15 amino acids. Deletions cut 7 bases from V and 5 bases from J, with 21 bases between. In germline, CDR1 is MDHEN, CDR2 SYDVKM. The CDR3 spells CASTTRGTESNEQYF. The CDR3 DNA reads TGTGCCAGCACCACCCGCGGGACAGAGTCTAACGAGCAGTACTTC.

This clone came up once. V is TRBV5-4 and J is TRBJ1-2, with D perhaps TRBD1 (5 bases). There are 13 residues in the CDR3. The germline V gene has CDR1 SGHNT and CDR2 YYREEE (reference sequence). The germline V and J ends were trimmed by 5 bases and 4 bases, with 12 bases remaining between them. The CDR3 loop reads CASRSQGSYGYTF. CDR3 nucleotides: TGTGCCAGCAGGTCCCAGGGTAGCTATGGCTACACCTTC.

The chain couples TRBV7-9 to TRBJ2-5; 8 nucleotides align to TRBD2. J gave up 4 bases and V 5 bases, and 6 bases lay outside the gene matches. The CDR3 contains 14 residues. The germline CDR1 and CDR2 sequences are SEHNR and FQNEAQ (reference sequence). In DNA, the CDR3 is TGTGCCAGCAGCGAGAACGGGAGGGGAGAGACCCAGTACTTC. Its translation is CASSENGRGETQYF.

The CDR3, as DNA: TGTGCCATCAGTGTGACGGACAGGGCGGCTTTCTTT. Its protein is CAISVTDRAAFF. V is TRBV10-3 and J is TRBJ1-1; 8 bases agree with TRBD1. The germline gives CDR1 ENHRY, CDR2 SYGVKD. V was clipped by 4 bases and J by 11 bases; unmatched bases: 6. The CDR3 sequence is 12 residues long.

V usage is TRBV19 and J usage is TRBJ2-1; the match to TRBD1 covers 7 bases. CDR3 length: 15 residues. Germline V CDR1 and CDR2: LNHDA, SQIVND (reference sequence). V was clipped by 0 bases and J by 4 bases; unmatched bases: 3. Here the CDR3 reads CASSIEGRGYNEQFF. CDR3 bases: TGTGCCAGTAGTATAGAAGGCAGGGGGTACAATGAGCAGTTCTTC.

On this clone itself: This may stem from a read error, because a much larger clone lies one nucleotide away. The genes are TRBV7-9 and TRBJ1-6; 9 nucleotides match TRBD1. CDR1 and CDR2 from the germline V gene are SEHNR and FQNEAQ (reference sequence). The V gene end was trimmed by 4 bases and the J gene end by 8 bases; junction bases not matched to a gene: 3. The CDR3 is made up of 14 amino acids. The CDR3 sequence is CASSSTGGYSPLHF. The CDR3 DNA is TGTGCCAGCAGCTCGACAGGGGGTTATTCACCCCTCCACTTT. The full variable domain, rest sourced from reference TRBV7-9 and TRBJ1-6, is DTGVSQNPRHKITKRGQNVTFRCDPISEHNRLYWYRQTLGQGPEFLTYFQNEAQLEKSRLLSDRFSAERPKGSFSTLEIQRTEQGDSAMYLCASSSTGGYSPLHFGNGTRLTVT.

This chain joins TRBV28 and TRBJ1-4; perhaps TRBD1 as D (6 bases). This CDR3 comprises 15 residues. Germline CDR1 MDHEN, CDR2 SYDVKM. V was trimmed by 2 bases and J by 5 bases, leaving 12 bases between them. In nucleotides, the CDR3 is TGTGCCAGCAGTTTAATCAGGGGCGCAAATGAAAAACTGTTTTTT. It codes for CASSLIRGANEKLFF.

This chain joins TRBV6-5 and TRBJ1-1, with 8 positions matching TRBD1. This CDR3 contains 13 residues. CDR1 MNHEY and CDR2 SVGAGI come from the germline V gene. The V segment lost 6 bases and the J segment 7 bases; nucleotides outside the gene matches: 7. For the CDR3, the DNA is TGTGCCAGCAGGCGTTCAGGGGGCGGTGAAGCTTTCTTT. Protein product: CASRRSGGGEAFF.

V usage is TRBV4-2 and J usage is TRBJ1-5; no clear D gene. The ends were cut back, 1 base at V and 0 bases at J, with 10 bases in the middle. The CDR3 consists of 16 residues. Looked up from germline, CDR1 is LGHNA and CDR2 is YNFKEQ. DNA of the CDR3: TGTGCCAGCAGCCAAGGGGAGTCCTTTAGCAATCAGCCCCAGCATTTT. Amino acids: CASSQGESFSNQPQHF.